These 5 T cell receptor beta chains originate from one sample sequenced in a study of regulatory T cells in long-lasting Graves disease (dated by TCRdb to 2020 to 2023). Reading the label with the study, this specimen's time point is: persistent/refractory GD, antithyroid drugs over 5 years with positive TRAb. RNA was extracted from PBMCs in TRIzol for both TCR sequencing and RNA sequencing. The method behind the library was multiplex PCR. TCRdb names Illumina HiSeq 4000 as the instrument used. CDR3 regions were amplified by Arm-PCR with iRepertoire HTBI primers to construct TCR beta libraries. TCRdb redid the processing of the public reads, applying fastp at Q25 and MiXCR, and retained in-frame beta chains. A single entry per CDR3 protein holds the most common genes and DNA from its merged rows. The sample has fewer than 400,000 distinct CDR3 sequences on record, 20% to 25% of them singletons. The ten largest clones take up less than 25% of the sample.

Sequenced here: peripheral blood mononuclear cells (PBMCs), sampled when the disease was refractory, from a patient treated with antithyroid drugs. These receptors came from a female donor with Graves disease.

This clonotype was seen many times. V and J are TRBV27 and TRBJ2-5; D unresolved. The CDR3 loop spans 13 amino acids. The V gene lost 2 bases and the J gene lost 0 bases, with 4 bases spanning the gap. Germline V gene lookup returns CDR1 MNHEY and CDR2 SMNVEV (reference sequence). In nucleotides, the CDR3 is TGTGCCAGCAGTTTACACAACCAAGAGACCCAGTACTTC. Residues: CASSLHNQETQYF.

The genes are TRBV11-2 and TRBJ2-3; weak D call: TRBD1 (6 bases). Trimming removed 3 bases at V and 1 base at J, with 14 bases between. Germline V CDR1 and CDR2: SGHAT, FQNNGV. The CDR3 loop spans 16 amino acids. The DNA for the CDR3 is TGTGCCAGCAGCTTGACGGACAGCGGAGGCACAGATACGCAGTATTTT. It codes for CASSLTDSGGTDTQYF.

This clonotype showed up just once. The chain is built from TRBV20-1 and TRBJ2-1; perhaps TRBD2 as D (6 bases). The germline V gene has CDR1 DFQATT and CDR2 SNEGSKA (reference sequence). V was clipped by 5 bases and J by 4 bases, with 15 bases between them. The CDR3 spans 14 residues. The CDR3 loop is CSAFLAPDYNEQFF. CDR3 DNA sequence: TGCAGTGCTTTTCTAGCGCCTGATTACAATGAGCAGTTCTTC.

There are a few counts of this clonotype. The rearrangement joins TRBV7-2 to TRBJ2-5; the match to TRBD1 covers 8 bases. Germline V CDR1 and CDR2: SGHTA, FQGNSA. The CDR3 is made up of 16 amino acids. J was trimmed by 4 bases and V by 1 base; bases with no gene match: 8. The DNA for the CDR3 is TGTGCCAGCAGCTTAGTAGAACAGGGGGAGGTAGAGACCCAGTACTTC. The encoded protein is CASSLVEQGEVETQYF.

The table lists this clonotype with many counts. V gene TRBV20-1 combines with J gene TRBJ2-5, with unresolved D. Germline-derived CDR1 and CDR2 are DFQATT and SNEGSKA (reference sequence). The CDR3 covers 12 residues. V lost 3 bases and J lost 4, with 9 bases in between. CDR3 nucleotides: TGCAGTGCTAGGGAAGCGAGAGAGACCCAGTACTTC. Its translation is CSAREARETQYF.